These T cell receptor beta chains were read from a single sample in a study of cytomegalovirus exposure and HLA in healthy donors. Assay used: immunoSEQ multiplex PCR; TCRdb lists only in-frame clones, some missing. Among about 130,000 clones listed, over 60% were seen once. The sample was PBMCs. These TCRs come from a man in his forties in good health and CMV-seronegative. Each CDR3 is given with its conserved first and last residue. A D gene is named only where the DNA matches it firmly. For some rows the clone size is stated as once, few or many, or as a class when expanded; others skip it.

clone_size | d_call | j_call | v_call | cdr3_aa | cdr3_nt
- | TRBD2 | TRBJ2-3 | TRBV4-1 | CASSLAGARTDTQYF | TGCGCCAGCAGCCTAGCGGGGGCCCGCACAGATACGCAGTATTTT
once | TRBD1 | TRBJ1-6 | TRBV7-9 | CASSGDRGSYNSPLHF | TGTGCCAGCAGCGGGGACAGGGGATCCTATAATTCACCCCTCCACTTT
- | TRBD2 | TRBJ2-3 | TRBV6-5 | CASSGLAENTDTQYF | TGTGCCAGCAGTGGACTAGCGGAAAACACAGATACGCAGTATTTT
- | TRBD2 | TRBJ2-1 | TRBV5-4 | CASSFLASGAGEQFF | TGTGCCAGCAGCTTCCTGGCTAGCGGGGCCGGGGAGCAGTTCTTC
- | TRBD1 | TRBJ1-1 | TRBV5-1 | CASSRDPGGTEAFF | TGCGCCAGCAGCCGCGATCCAGGGGGCACTGAAGCTTTCTTT
once | - | TRBJ2-5 | TRBV4-3 | CASSLRESSSPQYF | TGCGCCAGCAGCCTCCGGGAGTCTTCTAGTCCCCAGTACTTC
few | - | TRBJ2-5 | TRBV7-2 | CASSFLETQYF | TGTGCCAGCAGCTTCTTGGAGACCCAGTACTTC
once | TRBD1 | TRBJ1-5 | TRBV5-8 | CASSSGQGGQPQHF | TGTGCCAGCAGCTCAGGACAGGGAGGCCAGCCCCAGCATTTT
- | TRBD1 | TRBJ1-2 | TRBV19 | CASSRQGREYGYTF | TGTGCCAGTAGTCGACAGGGTCGGGAGTATGGCTACACCTTC
- | TRBD2 | TRBJ2-7 | TRBV7-2 | CASSLQPGLAGHGEQYF | TGTGCCAGCAGCTTGCAACCGGGACTAGCGGGACACGGGGAGCAGTACTTC
- | - | TRBJ1-1 | TRBV2 | CASSRGGAAEAFF | TGTGCCAGCAGCCGCGGGGGGGCGGCTGAAGCTTTCTTT
- | - | TRBJ1-2 | TRBV5-1 | CASSSDRPGYGYTF | TGCGCCAGCAGCTCCGACAGGCCAGGCTATGGCTACACCTTC
- | - | TRBJ1-2 | TRBV28 | CASSSYRAGSYTF | TGTGCCAGCAGTTCCTACAGGGCAGGGAGCTACACCTTC
- | TRBD1 | TRBJ1-2 | TRBV5-4 | CASSWTLTGHRGGYTF | TGTGCCAGTTCCTGGACGTTGACAGGGCACCGGGGTGGCTACACCTTC
- | TRBD2 | TRBJ2-2 | TRBV2 | CASSRIAGGPEGHTGELFF | TGTGCCAGCAGTAGGATAGCGGGAGGGCCAGAGGGTCACACCGGGGAGCTGTTTTTT
- | TRBD2 | TRBJ2-3 | TRBV5-6 | CASSLGLADISTDTQYF | TGTGCCAGCAGCTTGGGACTAGCCGACATAAGCACAGATACGCAGTATTTT
- | TRBD2 | TRBJ2-4 | TRBV9 | CASSLGLAGANIQYF | TGTGCCAGCAGCCTGGGACTAGCGGGGGCAAACATTCAGTACTTC
few | - | TRBJ2-1 | TRBV7-2 | CASSLPGLNEQFF | TGTGCCAGCAGCTTACCAGGGCTGAATGAGCAGTTCTTC
- | - | TRBJ2-3 | TRBV11-3 | CASSLEGTSTDTQYF | TGTGCCAGCAGCTTAGAGGGGACTAGCACAGATACGCAGTATTTT
- | - | TRBJ2-3 | TRBV30 | CAWGRQEGGTDTQYF | TGTGCCTGGGGCAGACAGGAAGGAGGCACAGATACGCAGTATTTT
few | TRBD2 | TRBJ2-3 | TRBV7-2 | CASSISLGGGDTDTQYF | TGTGCCAGCAGCATATCCCTTGGCGGGGGTGACACAGATACGCAGTATTTT
- | TRBD1 | TRBJ1-4 | TRBV10-3 | CAIREGTGDGEKLFF | TGTGCCATCAGAGAGGGGACAGGGGATGGGGAAAAACTGTTTTTT
few | - | TRBJ1-1 | TRBV6-1 | CASSVLQLNTEAFF | TGTGCCAGCAGTGTCTTACAGCTGAACACTGAAGCTTTCTTT
- | - | TRBJ2-1 | TRBV7-2 | CASSLVGSGTNEQFF | TGTGCCAGCAGCTTAGTAGGTAGCGGAACAAATGAGCAGTTCTTC
- | TRBD1 | TRBJ2-3 | TRBV5-4 | CASSAAGGTQYF | TGTGCCAGCAGCGCGGCAGGGGGAACGCAGTATTTT
few | - | TRBJ1-3 | TRBV6-5 | CASTPGSSGNTIYF | TGTGCCAGCACTCCAGGAAGCTCTGGAAACACCATATATTTT
- | TRBD1 | TRBJ1-4 | TRBV5-1 | CASKLGQGNEKLFF | TGCGCCAGTAAGCTGGGACAGGGTAATGAAAAACTGTTTTTT
- | TRBD1 | TRBJ2-5 | TRBV5-1 | CASSFGQGGFIETQYF | TGCGCCAGCAGCTTCGGACAGGGGGGCTTTATAGAGACCCAGTACTTC
- | TRBD2 | TRBJ2-7 | TRBV9 | CASSVGGTIYEQYF | TGTGCCAGCAGCGTAGGCGGGACTATCTACGAGCAGTACTTC